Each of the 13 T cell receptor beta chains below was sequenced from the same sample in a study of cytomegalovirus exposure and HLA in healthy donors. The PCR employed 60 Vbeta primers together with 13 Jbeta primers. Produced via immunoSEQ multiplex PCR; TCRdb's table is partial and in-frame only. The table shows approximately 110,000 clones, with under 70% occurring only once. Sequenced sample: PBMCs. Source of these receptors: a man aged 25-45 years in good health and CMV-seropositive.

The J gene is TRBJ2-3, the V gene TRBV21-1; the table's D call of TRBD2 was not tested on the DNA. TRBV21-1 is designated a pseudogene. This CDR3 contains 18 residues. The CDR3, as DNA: TGTGCCAGCAGCAAATCGAAGGCTAGCGGGGGCGGGGCAGATACGCAGTATTTT. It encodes CASSKSKASGGGADTQYF.

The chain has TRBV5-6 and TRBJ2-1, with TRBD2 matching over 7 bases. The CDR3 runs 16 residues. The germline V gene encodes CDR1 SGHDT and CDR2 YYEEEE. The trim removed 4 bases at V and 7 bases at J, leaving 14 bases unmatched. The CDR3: CASSPGGARTTNEQFF. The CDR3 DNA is TGTGCCAGCAGCCCGGGGGGAGCGAGGACCACTAATGAGCAGTTCTTC.

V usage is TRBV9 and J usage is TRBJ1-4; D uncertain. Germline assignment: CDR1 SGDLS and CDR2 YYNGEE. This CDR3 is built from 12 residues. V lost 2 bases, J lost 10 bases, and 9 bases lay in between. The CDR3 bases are TGTGCCAGCAGCGTTACGGGAGGAAAACTGTTTTTT. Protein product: CASSVTGGKLFF.

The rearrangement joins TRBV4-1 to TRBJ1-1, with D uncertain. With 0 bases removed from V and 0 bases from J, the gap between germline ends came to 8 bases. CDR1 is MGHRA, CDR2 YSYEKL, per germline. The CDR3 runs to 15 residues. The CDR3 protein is CASSQDYAVNTEAFF. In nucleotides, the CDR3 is TGCGCCAGCAGCCAAGACTATGCCGTGAACACTGAAGCTTTCTTT.

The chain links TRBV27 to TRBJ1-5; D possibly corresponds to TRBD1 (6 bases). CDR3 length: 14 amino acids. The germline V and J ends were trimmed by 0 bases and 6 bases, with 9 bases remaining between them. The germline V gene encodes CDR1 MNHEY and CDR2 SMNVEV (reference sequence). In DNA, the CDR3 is TGTGCCAGCAGTTTATCAGGGGACACTCAGCCCCAGCATTTT. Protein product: CASSLSGDTQPQHF.

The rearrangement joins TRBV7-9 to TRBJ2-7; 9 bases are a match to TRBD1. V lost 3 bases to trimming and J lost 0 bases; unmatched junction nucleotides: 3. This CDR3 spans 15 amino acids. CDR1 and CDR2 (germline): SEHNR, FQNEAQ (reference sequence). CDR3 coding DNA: TGTGCCAGCAGCTTCCGGGACAGGGACTCCTACGAGCAGTACTTC. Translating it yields CASSFRDRDSYEQYF.

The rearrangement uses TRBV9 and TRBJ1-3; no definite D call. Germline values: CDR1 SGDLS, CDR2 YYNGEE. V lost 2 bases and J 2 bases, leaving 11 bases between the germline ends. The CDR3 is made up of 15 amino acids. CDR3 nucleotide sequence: TGTGCCAGCAGCGTTTCTGGGAGTACTGGAAACACCATATATTTT. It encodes CASSVSGSTGNTIYF.

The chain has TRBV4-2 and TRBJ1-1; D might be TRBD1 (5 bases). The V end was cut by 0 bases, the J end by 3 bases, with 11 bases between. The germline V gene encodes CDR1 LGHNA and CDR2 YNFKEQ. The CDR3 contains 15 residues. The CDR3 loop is CASSQDPRGYTEAFF. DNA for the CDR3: TGTGCCAGCAGCCAAGATCCCCGGGGGTACACTGAAGCTTTCTTT.

CDR3 amino acids: CASRTDSYYGYTF. The CDR3 nucleotides read TGTGCCAGCAGAACCGACAGCTACTATGGCTACACCTTC. The V and J genes are TRBV28 and TRBJ1-2, with a weak D call TRBD1 (5 bases). The CDR3 loop spans 13 amino acids. V lost 6 bases, J lost 3 bases, and 11 bases lay in between. Germline lookup yields CDR1 MDHEN and CDR2 SYDVKM.

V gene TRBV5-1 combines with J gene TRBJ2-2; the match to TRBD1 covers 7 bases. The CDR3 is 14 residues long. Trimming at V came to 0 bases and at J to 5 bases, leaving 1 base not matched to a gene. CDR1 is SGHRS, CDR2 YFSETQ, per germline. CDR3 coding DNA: TGCGCCAGCAGCTTGGGACAGGGAACCGGGGAGCTGTTTTTT. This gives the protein CASSLGQGTGELFF.

CDR3 in amino acids: CASSNTGAPNSPLHF. As DNA, the CDR3 is TGTGCCAGCAGTAATACAGGGGCCCCTAATTCACCCCTCCACTTT. The chain combines TRBV28 with TRBJ1-6; TRBD1 aligns across 7 bases. The CDR3 sequence is 15 residues long. Looked up from germline, CDR1 is MDHEN and CDR2 is SYDVKM. V lost 5 bases, J lost 6 bases, and 7 bases stayed unmatched.

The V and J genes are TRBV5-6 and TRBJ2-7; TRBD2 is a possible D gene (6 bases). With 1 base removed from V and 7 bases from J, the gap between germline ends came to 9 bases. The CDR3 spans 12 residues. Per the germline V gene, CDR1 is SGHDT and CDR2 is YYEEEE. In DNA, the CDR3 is TGTGCCAGCAGCTTGACCCGGGGGGAGCAGTACGTC. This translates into CASSLTRGEQYV.

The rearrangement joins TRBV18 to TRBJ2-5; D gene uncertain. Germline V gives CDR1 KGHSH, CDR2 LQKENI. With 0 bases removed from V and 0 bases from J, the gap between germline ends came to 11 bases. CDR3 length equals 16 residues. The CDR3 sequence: CASSPPTDWYQETQYF. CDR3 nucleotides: TGTGCCAGCTCACCACCAACCGACTGGTACCAAGAGACCCAGTACTTC. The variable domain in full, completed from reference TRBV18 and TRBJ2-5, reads NAGVMQNPRHLVRRRGQEARLRCSPMKGHSHVYWYRQLPEEGLKFMVYLQKENIIDESGMPKERFSAEFPKEGPSILRIQQVVRGDSAAYFCASSPPTDWYQETQYFGPGTRLLVL.